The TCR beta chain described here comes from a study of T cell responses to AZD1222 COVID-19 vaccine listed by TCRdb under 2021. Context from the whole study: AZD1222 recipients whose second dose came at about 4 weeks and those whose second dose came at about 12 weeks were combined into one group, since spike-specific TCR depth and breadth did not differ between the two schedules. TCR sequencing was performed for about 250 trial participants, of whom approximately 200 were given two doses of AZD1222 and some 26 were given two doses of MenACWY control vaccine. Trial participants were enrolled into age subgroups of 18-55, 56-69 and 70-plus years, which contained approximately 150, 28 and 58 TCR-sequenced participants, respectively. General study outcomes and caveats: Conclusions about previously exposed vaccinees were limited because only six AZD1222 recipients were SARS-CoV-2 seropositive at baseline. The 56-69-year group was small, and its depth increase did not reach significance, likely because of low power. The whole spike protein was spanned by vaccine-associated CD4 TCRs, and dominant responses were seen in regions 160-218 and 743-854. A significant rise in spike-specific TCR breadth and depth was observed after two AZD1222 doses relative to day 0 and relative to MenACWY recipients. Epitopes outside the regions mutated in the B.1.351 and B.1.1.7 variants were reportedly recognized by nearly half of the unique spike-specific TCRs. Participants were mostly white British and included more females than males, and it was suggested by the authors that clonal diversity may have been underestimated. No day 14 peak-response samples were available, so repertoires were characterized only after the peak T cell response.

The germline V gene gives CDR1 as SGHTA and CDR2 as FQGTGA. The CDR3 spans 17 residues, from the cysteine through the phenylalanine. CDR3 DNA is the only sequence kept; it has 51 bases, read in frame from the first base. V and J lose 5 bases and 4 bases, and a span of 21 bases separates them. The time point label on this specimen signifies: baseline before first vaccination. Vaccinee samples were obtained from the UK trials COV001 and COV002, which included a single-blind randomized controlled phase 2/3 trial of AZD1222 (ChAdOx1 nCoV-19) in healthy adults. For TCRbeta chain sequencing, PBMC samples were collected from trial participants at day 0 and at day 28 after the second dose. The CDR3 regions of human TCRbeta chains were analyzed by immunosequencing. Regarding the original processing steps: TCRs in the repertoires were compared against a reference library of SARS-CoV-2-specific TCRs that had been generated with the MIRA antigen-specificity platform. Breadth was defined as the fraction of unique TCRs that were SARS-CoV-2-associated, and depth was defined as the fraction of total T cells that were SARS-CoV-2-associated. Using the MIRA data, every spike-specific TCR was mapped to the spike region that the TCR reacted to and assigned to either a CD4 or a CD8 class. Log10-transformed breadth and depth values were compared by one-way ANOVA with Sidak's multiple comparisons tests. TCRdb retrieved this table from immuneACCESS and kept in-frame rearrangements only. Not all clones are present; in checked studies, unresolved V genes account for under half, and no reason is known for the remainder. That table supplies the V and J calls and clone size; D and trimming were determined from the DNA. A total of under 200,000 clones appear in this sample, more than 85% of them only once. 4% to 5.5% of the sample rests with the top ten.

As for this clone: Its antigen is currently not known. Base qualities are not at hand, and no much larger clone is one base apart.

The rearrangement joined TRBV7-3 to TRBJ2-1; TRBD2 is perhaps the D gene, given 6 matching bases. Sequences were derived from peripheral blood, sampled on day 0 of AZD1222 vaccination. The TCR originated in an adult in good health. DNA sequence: TGTGCCAGCAGCGACCCTAAGGCGGCGGGGCAATACAATGAGCAGTTCTTC. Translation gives CASSDPKAAGQYNEQFF.